This T cell receptor beta chain was sequenced in a study of metastatic and nonmetastatic thyroid tumors (dated by TCRdb to about 2020). Some background on the complete study: For patients with malignant and with benign thyroid disease, the researchers compared repertoires between peripheral blood samples and tumor or nodule tissue samples. Findings and caveats that apply to the study as a whole: In both blood and tumor samples, malignant tumors were reported to have significantly higher TCR beta diversity than benign nodules.

There are many counts of this clone. The antigen it binds to is not known. Base quality data are lacking; no much larger clone is found one base away. Library preparation used PCR. Data came from an Illumina HiSeq 4000. High-throughput sequencing was used to profile the CDR3 region of the TCR beta-chain in every patient. In the original analysis: Drawing on CDR3 differences between clinicopathological groups, the researchers built a classifier meant to tell apart patients with distant-metastatic papillary thyroid cancer. The Shannon index was used to assess repertoire diversity, and the Morisita-Horn index was used to assess tumor-blood repertoire similarity. TCRdb reprocessed the public reads (quality trimming at Q25 with fastp, clone calling with MiXCR) and kept in-frame beta chains. These V and J calls derive from TCRdb rather than the authors' analysis. The table for this sample lists some 84,000 clones; 8% to 9.5% of them were counted only once. Around 9.2% of the sample is held by the ten biggest clonotypes.

None of the patients had been given any treatment before thyroid surgery. Patient clinical samples collected from 2012 to 2018 were retrospectively analysed using T-cell receptor beta sequencing. There are 12 amino acids in the CDR3, from cysteine to phenylalanine inclusive. This entry keeps only the CDR3 DNA: 36 bases, framed from base 1. Trimming removed 2 bases from V and 2 bases from J, leaving 0 bases between the germline ends. The germline V gene specifies SGHVS as CDR1 and FNYEAQ as CDR2. Input material: blood. The V and J segments used are TRBV7-6 and TRBJ2-2; the D gene remains uncertain. The receptor's source is a female donor with papillary thyroid cancer or a benign thyroid nodule (not recorded which). Some clones in this sample may be carry-over from other donors' samples. The base sequence is TGTGCCAGCAGCTTAAACACCGGGGAGCTGTTTTTT. It is translated as CASSLNTGELFF.